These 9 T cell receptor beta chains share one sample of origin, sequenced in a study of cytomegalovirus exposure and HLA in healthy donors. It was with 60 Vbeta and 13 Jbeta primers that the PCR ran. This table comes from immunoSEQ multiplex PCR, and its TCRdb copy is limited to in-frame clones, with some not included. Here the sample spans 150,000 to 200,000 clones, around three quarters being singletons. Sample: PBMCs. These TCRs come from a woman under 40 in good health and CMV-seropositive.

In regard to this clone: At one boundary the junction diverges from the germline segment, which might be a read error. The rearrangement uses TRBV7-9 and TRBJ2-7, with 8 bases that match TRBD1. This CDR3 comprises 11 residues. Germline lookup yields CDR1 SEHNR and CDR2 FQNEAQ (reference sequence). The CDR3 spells CSSSYTGGVEF. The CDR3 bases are TGTTCCAGCAGCTATACAGGGGGTGTCGAGTTC.

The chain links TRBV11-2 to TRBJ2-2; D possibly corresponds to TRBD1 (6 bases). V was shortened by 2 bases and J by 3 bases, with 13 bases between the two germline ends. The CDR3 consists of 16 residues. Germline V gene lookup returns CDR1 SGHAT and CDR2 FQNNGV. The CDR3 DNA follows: TGTGCCAGCAGCTTACTGAGGGGGTTTGACACCGGGGAGCTGTTTTTT. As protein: CASSLLRGFDTGELFF.

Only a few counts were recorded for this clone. The CDR3 DNA reads TGCGCCAGCAGCTTGGACAGCACCCAAGAGACCCAGTACTTC. The encoded protein is CASSLDSTQETQYF. The rearrangement links TRBV5-1 to TRBJ2-5, with D hard to call. Germline assignment: CDR1 SGHRS and CDR2 YFSETQ. V lost 0 bases and J 1 base, leaving 7 bases between the germline ends. The CDR3 spans 14 residues.

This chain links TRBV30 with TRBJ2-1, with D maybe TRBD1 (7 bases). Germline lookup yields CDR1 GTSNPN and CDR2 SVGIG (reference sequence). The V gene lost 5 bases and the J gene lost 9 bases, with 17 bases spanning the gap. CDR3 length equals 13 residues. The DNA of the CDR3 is TGTGCCTGGGAAACAGGGGCAGCGGGTGAGCAGTTCTTC. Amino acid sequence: CAWETGAAGEQFF.

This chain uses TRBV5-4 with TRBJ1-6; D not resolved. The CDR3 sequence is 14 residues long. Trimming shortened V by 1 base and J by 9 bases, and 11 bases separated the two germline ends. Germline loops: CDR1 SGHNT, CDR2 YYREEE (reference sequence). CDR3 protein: CASSLPQVGSPLHF. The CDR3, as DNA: TGTGCCAGCAGCTTGCCGCAGGTGGGTTCACCCCTCCACTTT.

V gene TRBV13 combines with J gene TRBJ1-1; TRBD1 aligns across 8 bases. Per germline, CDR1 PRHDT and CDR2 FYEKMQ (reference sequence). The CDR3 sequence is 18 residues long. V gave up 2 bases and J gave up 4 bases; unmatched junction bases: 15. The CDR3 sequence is CASSLSGQGFRGGTEAFF. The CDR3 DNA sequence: TGTGCCAGCAGCTTATCCGGACAGGGCTTTAGGGGGGGCACTGAAGCTTTCTTT.

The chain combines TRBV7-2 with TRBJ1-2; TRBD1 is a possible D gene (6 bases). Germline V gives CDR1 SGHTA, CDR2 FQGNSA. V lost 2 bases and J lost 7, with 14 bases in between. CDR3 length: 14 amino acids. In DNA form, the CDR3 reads TGTGCCAGCAGCTTATCAACAGGGAAGGCTGGCTACACCTTC. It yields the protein CASSLSTGKAGYTF.

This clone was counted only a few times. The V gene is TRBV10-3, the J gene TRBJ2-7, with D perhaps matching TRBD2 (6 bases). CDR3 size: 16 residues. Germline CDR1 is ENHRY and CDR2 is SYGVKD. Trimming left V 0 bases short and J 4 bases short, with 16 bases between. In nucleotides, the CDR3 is TGTGCCATCAGTGAGTCCGGGGGAATTGGGTTATACGAGCAGTACTTC. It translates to CAISESGGIGLYEQYF.

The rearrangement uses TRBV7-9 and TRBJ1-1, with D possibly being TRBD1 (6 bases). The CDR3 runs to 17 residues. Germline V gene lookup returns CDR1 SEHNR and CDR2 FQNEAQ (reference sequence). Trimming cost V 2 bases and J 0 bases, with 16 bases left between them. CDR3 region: CASSLWKGGFLNTEAFF. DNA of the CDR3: TGTGCCAGCAGCTTATGGAAGGGGGGGTTCTTGAACACTGAAGCTTTCTTT.